Listed below are T cell receptor beta chains from one sample, sequenced in a study of regulatory T cells in long-lasting Graves disease. One entry per CDR3 protein, called by TCRdb with MiXCR from the multiplex PCR reads. The repertoire holds about 300,000 distinct CDR3 sequences, over 15% seen once, with about 40% in the top ten. Source: peripheral blood mononuclear cells (PBMCs), taken at new diagnosis, from a patient treated with antithyroid drugs. These TCRs come from a female donor with Graves disease. Each CDR3 is given with its conserved first and last residue. A D gene is named only where the DNA matches it firmly. Not all rows give a size; the values are once, few, many and, for expanded clones, a class.

abundance: many
v_gene: TRBV19
d_gene: TRBD1
j_gene: TRBJ1-3
CDR3nt: TGTGCCAGTAGTATGGGAGACAGGGGCTCTGGAAACACCATATATTTT
CDR3aa: CASSMGDRGSGNTIYF

abundance: many
v_gene: TRBV15
d_gene: .
j_gene: TRBJ1-6
CDR3nt: TGTGCCACCAGCAGAGACGCCGGGAAAAATTCACCCCTCCACTTT
CDR3aa: CATSRDAGKNSPLHF

abundance: many
v_gene: TRBV28
d_gene: .
j_gene: TRBJ2-1
CDR3nt: TGTGCCAGCAGTTTAGTAAACCAAAGGGATGAGCAGTTCTTC
CDR3aa: CASSLVNQRDEQFF

abundance: few
v_gene: TRBV9
d_gene: .
j_gene: TRBJ1-5
CDR3nt: TGTGCCAGCAGCGTAGAGGCCAGGGGAGATCAGCCCCAGCATTTT
CDR3aa: CASSVEARGDQPQHF

abundance: many
v_gene: TRBV18
d_gene: TRBD2
j_gene: TRBJ2-7
CDR3nt: TGTGCCAGCTCACCAGGGACTAGCGACGAGCAGTACTTC
CDR3aa: CASSPGTSDEQYF

abundance: many
v_gene: TRBV7-9
d_gene: TRBD2
j_gene: TRBJ2-7
CDR3nt: TGTGCCAGCAGCACGGGACTAGTCGGCGAGCAGTACTTC
CDR3aa: CASSTGLVGEQYF

abundance: many
v_gene: TRBV7-9
d_gene: .
j_gene: TRBJ2-3
CDR3nt: TGTGCCAGCAGCTCCGGGGCGAAAGGTTTAAGGACAGATACGCAGTATTTT
CDR3aa: CASSSGAKGLRTDTQYF

abundance: many
v_gene: TRBV5-1
d_gene: .
j_gene: TRBJ1-1
CDR3nt: TGCGCCAGCAGCTCGGCACGGCAGACGAACACTGAAGCTTTCTTT
CDR3aa: CASSSARQTNTEAFF

abundance: many
v_gene: TRBV5-1
d_gene: .
j_gene: TRBJ1-5
CDR3nt: TGCGCCAGCAGCCAAGGGGGAGAATGGCCCCAGCATTTT
CDR3aa: CASSQGGEWPQHF

abundance: .
v_gene: TRBV7-9
d_gene: TRBD2
j_gene: TRBJ2-5
CDR3nt: TGTGCCAGCAGCGATAGCGGGAGGGTCCAAGAGACCCAGTACTTC
CDR3aa: CASSDSGRVQETQYF

abundance: many
v_gene: TRBV9
d_gene: TRBD2
j_gene: TRBJ2-1
CDR3nt: TGTGCCAGCAGCGTAGCCCCGGGAGCGGGGCCCGGGTACAATGAGCAGTTCTTC
CDR3aa: CASSVAPGAGPGYNEQFF

abundance: many
v_gene: TRBV5-1
d_gene: .
j_gene: TRBJ2-1
CDR3nt: TGCGCCAGCAGCTTAGAGGGGCAGACTCGGGTTTACAATGAGCAGTTCTTC
CDR3aa: CASSLEGQTRVYNEQFF

abundance: many
v_gene: TRBV18
d_gene: TRBD1
j_gene: TRBJ1-1
CDR3nt: TGTGCCAGCTCACGACAGGGGGGCAACACTGAAGCTTTCTTT
CDR3aa: CASSRQGGNTEAFF

abundance: many
v_gene: TRBV30
d_gene: .
j_gene: TRBJ2-1
CDR3nt: TGTGCCTGGAAATGGGGCCAAGGTGAGCAGTTCTTC
CDR3aa: CAWKWGQGEQFF

abundance: many
v_gene: TRBV6-5
d_gene: .
j_gene: TRBJ1-4
CDR3nt: TGTGCCAGCAGTTACAGGCTAAATGAAAAACTGTTTTTT
CDR3aa: CASSYRLNEKLFF

abundance: many
v_gene: TRBV30
d_gene: .
j_gene: TRBJ1-2
CDR3nt: TGTGCCTGGAGGACGGCCAGGGGCTTCGGCTACACCTTC
CDR3aa: CAWRTARGFGYTF

abundance: many
v_gene: TRBV24-1
d_gene: .
j_gene: TRBJ2-5
CDR3nt: TGTGCCACCTCAGAGGGTGAGACCCAGTACTTC
CDR3aa: CATSEGETQYF

abundance: many
v_gene: TRBV28
d_gene: .
j_gene: TRBJ1-6
CDR3nt: TGTGCCAGCAGGCCGGGGGGCTTGTATAATTCACCCCTCCACTTT
CDR3aa: CASRPGGLYNSPLHF

abundance: many
v_gene: TRBV5-1
d_gene: .
j_gene: TRBJ2-7
CDR3nt: TGCGCCAGCAGCCCGACAGCCACCTACGAGCAGTACTTC
CDR3aa: CASSPTATYEQYF

abundance: .
v_gene: TRBV19
d_gene: .
j_gene: TRBJ1-6
CDR3nt: TGTGCCAGTAGTAAAGCCAAACGGGGGAGCTCCTATAATTCACCCCTCCACTTT
CDR3aa: CASSKAKRGSSYNSPLHF

abundance: .
v_gene: TRBV6-5
d_gene: TRBD2
j_gene: TRBJ2-7
CDR3nt: TGTGCCAGCAGTTACTCACTAGCGGGAGGGGTTAACGAGCAGTACTTC
CDR3aa: CASSYSLAGGVNEQYF

abundance: many
v_gene: TRBV19
d_gene: TRBD1
j_gene: TRBJ1-5
CDR3nt: TGTGCCAGTAGTATTGGGTTGGGACAGGGGGAAATCAAGCCCCAGCATTTT
CDR3aa: CASSIGLGQGEIKPQHF

abundance: .
v_gene: TRBV7-2
d_gene: .
j_gene: TRBJ2-7
CDR3nt: TGTGCCAGCAGCCAGGACGGGAAAAGCTCCTACGAGCAGTACTTC
CDR3aa: CASSQDGKSSYEQYF

abundance: many
v_gene: TRBV27
d_gene: .
j_gene: TRBJ2-7
CDR3nt: TGTGCCAGCAGTTTAATTTACGGGAATGTAGTCGAGCAGTACTTC
CDR3aa: CASSLIYGNVVEQYF

abundance: many
v_gene: TRBV24-1
d_gene: .
j_gene: TRBJ2-1
CDR3nt: TGTGCCACCAGTGACTCCGGACCCACAGGCGTTGAGCAGTTCTTC
CDR3aa: CATSDSGPTGVEQFF

abundance: many
v_gene: TRBV27
d_gene: .
j_gene: TRBJ2-1
CDR3nt: TGTGCCAGCAGTTTATTGCCCCGCTCTTACAATGAGCAGTTCTTC
CDR3aa: CASSLLPRSYNEQFF

abundance: few
v_gene: TRBV12-3/TRBV12-4
d_gene: .
j_gene: TRBJ1-2
CDR3nt: TGTGCCAGCAGTCCCAGCTTGGAGGGTCTGGGCTACACCTTC
CDR3aa: CASSPSLEGLGYTF

abundance: .
v_gene: TRBV19
d_gene: TRBD1
j_gene: TRBJ1-6
CDR3nt: TGTGCCACAAGACAGGGGACCGGGGGTTCACCCCTCCACTTT
CDR3aa: CATRQGTGGSPLHF

abundance: many
v_gene: TRBV6-1
d_gene: TRBD1
j_gene: TRBJ1-2
CDR3nt: TGTGCCAGCCGGGCTAGACAGGGGGCGCATGAGGGCTACACCTTC
CDR3aa: CASRARQGAHEGYTF

abundance: many
v_gene: TRBV28
d_gene: .
j_gene: TRBJ1-2
CDR3nt: TGTGCCAGCAGCTCTGGACGGGGCTATGGCTACACCTTC
CDR3aa: CASSSGRGYGYTF

abundance: many
v_gene: TRBV10-3
d_gene: TRBD2
j_gene: TRBJ2-2
CDR3nt: TGTGCCATCAGTGAGTCGAGAGCGGGAGATCCTCCCGGGGAGCTGTTTTTT
CDR3aa: CAISESRAGDPPGELFF

abundance: many
v_gene: TRBV19
d_gene: .
j_gene: TRBJ2-7
CDR3nt: TGTGCCAGTAGTTGGGACGGAAACTACGAGCAGTACTTC
CDR3aa: CASSWDGNYEQYF

abundance: .
v_gene: TRBV7-9
d_gene: .
j_gene: TRBJ1-2
CDR3nt: TGTGCCAGCAGCCCGCCCGCCTTAGCCCCGGGACGGGACGGCTACACCTTC
CDR3aa: CASSPPALAPGRDGYTF

abundance: many
v_gene: TRBV5-5
d_gene: .
j_gene: TRBJ2-5
CDR3nt: TGTGCCAGCAGCTTGGGGAGGGTTGAGACCCAGTACTTC
CDR3aa: CASSLGRVETQYF

abundance: .
v_gene: TRBV6-2/TRBV6-3
d_gene: TRBD2
j_gene: TRBJ2-5
CDR3nt: TGTGCCAGCAGTGAACTAGCGGGAGGTGCGGAGACCCAGTACTTC
CDR3aa: CASSELAGGAETQYF

abundance: many
v_gene: TRBV5-1
d_gene: TRBD1
j_gene: TRBJ2-7
CDR3nt: TGCGCCAGCAGCTTGGCGGGACAGTACGAGCAGTACTTC
CDR3aa: CASSLAGQYEQYF

abundance: many
v_gene: TRBV10-3
d_gene: TRBD1
j_gene: TRBJ2-7
CDR3nt: TGTGCCATCAGTGCGAACGACAGGGGCTTTCCCGAAGGGGAGCAGTACTTC
CDR3aa: CAISANDRGFPEGEQYF

abundance: many
v_gene: TRBV2
d_gene: .
j_gene: TRBJ1-5
CDR3nt: TGTGCCAGCGGGTCCGTTACTGAAAATCAGCCCCAGCATTTT
CDR3aa: CASGSVTENQPQHF

abundance: many
v_gene: TRBV11-2
d_gene: TRBD1
j_gene: TRBJ1-1
CDR3nt: TGTGCCAGCAGAGACAGGGTCGGCGAAGCTTTCTTT
CDR3aa: CASRDRVGEAFF

abundance: many
v_gene: TRBV7-3
d_gene: TRBD1
j_gene: TRBJ2-1
CDR3nt: TGTGCCAGCAGCCCCGGGACAGGGAATTACAATGAGCAGTTCTTC
CDR3aa: CASSPGTGNYNEQFF

abundance: .
v_gene: TRBV7-9
d_gene: .
j_gene: TRBJ2-1
CDR3nt: TGTGCCAGCAGCTTAGAAGAGCAGTTCTTC
CDR3aa: CASSLEEQFF

abundance: many
v_gene: TRBV6-2/TRBV6-3
d_gene: .
j_gene: TRBJ1-5
CDR3nt: TGTGCCAGCAGCCACGCGGGGGCTCGGAATCAGCCCCAGCATTTT
CDR3aa: CASSHAGARNQPQHF

abundance: many
v_gene: TRBV15
d_gene: .
j_gene: TRBJ2-5
CDR3nt: TGTGCCACCAGCAGCGACAGACAGGCCACCATACGACAAGAGACCCAGTACTTC
CDR3aa: CATSSDRQATIRQETQYF

abundance: many
v_gene: TRBV20-1
d_gene: TRBD1
j_gene: TRBJ1-2
CDR3nt: TGCAGTGCTAGCCTACCAGGGGGCTGGGGCTACACCTTC
CDR3aa: CSASLPGGWGYTF

abundance: .
v_gene: TRBV27
d_gene: .
j_gene: TRBJ2-7
CDR3nt: TGTGCCAGCAGTTTATCCCCTATCTCCTACGAGCAGTACTTC
CDR3aa: CASSLSPISYEQYF

abundance: few
v_gene: TRBV20-1
d_gene: .
j_gene: TRBJ1-5
CDR3nt: TGCAGTGCTAGAGAACAGGGCTATCAGCCCCAGCATTTT
CDR3aa: CSAREQGYQPQHF

abundance: .
v_gene: TRBV12-3/TRBV12-4
d_gene: .
j_gene: TRBJ1-1
CDR3nt: TGTGCCAGCAGTTCGTGGTGGGGGGGGGTGGACGCTGAAGCTTTCTTT
CDR3aa: CASSSWWGGVDAEAFF